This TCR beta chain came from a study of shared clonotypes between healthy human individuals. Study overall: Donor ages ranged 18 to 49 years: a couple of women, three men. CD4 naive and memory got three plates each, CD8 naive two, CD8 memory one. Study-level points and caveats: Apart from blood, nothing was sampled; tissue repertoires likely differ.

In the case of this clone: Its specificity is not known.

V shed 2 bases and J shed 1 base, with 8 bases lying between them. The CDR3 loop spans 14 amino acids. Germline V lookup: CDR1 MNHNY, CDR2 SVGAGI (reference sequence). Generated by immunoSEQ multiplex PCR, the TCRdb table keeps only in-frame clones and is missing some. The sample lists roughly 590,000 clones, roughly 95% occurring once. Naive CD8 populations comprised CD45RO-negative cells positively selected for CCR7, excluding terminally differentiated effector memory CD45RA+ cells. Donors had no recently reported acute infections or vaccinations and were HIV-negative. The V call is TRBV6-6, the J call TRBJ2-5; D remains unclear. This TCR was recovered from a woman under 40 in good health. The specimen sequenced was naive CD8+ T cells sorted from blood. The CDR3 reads CASSYLRGQETQYF. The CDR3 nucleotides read TGTGCCAGCAGTTACCTCCGCGGCCAAGAGACCCAGTACTTC.